What follows is one T cell receptor beta chain and its context. Antigen unknown. MiXCR, applied by TCRdb to the RT-PCR reads, yields one record per CDR3 protein. The sample yields hundreds of thousands of distinct CDR3 sequences, around a fifth seen once. Germline V CDR1 and CDR2: DFQATT, SNEGSKA (reference sequence). This CDR3 has 14 residues. Unmatched junction bases numbered 10, after V lost 5 bases and J lost 6 bases. This sample is drawn from a study of response to subunit inactivated influenza vaccine. Study-wide points: Authors suggested few new T cells are recruited by each seasonal influenza vaccination.

The receptor was isolated from a man in his fifties or sixties who received an inactivated influenza vaccine. Material: PBMCs from blood, obtained approximately 20 months after vaccination. The chain carries TRBV20-1 and TRBJ2-1; 7 nucleotides align to TRBD2. The chain's CDR3 is CSASTSVGFNEQFF. In DNA, the CDR3 is TGCAGTGCTTCCACTAGCGTCGGATTCAATGAGCAGTTCTTC.